This T cell receptor (beta chain) was found in a study of blood T cell repertoires in COVID-19. At the level of the study: Acute-phase and convalescent COVID-19 samples originated in the United States, Italy and Spain. The analysed material was cDNA or gDNA that came from T cells, B-cell-depleted T cells, or PBMCs.

Some clones are missing from TCRdb's copy, which holds only in-frame ones; the method was immunoSEQ multiplex PCR. The sample has 130,000 to 150,000 clones, around nine tenths seen once. All enrollees were about 18 to 89 years old and from fewer than 30 US areas. Self-reported history from a screening survey and questionnaire set each donor's cohort. V dropped 5 bases and J dropped 1 base, with 18 bases sitting between them. The CDR3 length is 17 residues. Germline V gives CDR1 SGHAT, CDR2 FQNNGV. The source is a woman aged 25-40 years with acute COVID-19. The V call is TRBV11-2, the J call TRBJ2-1; D may be TRBD1 (5 bases). Input material: PBMCs or T cells enriched from blood (not recorded which). CDR3 in amino acids: CASSIPWGGPSYNEQFF. The CDR3 DNA follows: TGTGCCAGCAGCATTCCCTGGGGCGGACCGTCCTACAATGAGCAGTTCTTC.